The 2 T cell receptor beta chains in this list originate from one sample, sequenced in a study of T cells after yellow fever vaccination. Each CDR3 protein gets one entry after TCRdb re-called the 5' RACE reads with MiXCR. The sample has under 700,000 distinct CDR3 sequences, 17% seen once. Sequences were derived from PBMCs, sampled 4 to 6 days after the first yellow fever vaccination. The receptors originated from a man younger than 30 who received the YFV17D yellow fever vaccine.

This clonotype has a handful of counts. J is TRBJ1-2 and V is TRBV7-9; 8 bases align to TRBD1. The CDR3 extends over 14 amino acids. V was clipped by 4 bases and J by 8 bases; unmatched bases: 9. CDR1 is SEHNR, CDR2 FQNEAQ, per germline (reference sequence). Here the CDR3 reads CASSSTGQGDGYTF. CDR3 in DNA: TGTGCCAGCAGCTCAACCGGACAGGGTGACGGCTACACCTTC.

This clonotype was counted many times. V is TRBV12-3 or TRBV12-4 and J is TRBJ1-5; unclear D gene. V shed 6 bases and J shed 4 bases, with 10 bases lying between them. This CDR3 is 13 amino acids long. In DNA, the CDR3 is TGTGCCAGCAGCCGCCGGGAGAATCAGCCCCAGCATTTT. Translating gives CASSRRENQPQHF.